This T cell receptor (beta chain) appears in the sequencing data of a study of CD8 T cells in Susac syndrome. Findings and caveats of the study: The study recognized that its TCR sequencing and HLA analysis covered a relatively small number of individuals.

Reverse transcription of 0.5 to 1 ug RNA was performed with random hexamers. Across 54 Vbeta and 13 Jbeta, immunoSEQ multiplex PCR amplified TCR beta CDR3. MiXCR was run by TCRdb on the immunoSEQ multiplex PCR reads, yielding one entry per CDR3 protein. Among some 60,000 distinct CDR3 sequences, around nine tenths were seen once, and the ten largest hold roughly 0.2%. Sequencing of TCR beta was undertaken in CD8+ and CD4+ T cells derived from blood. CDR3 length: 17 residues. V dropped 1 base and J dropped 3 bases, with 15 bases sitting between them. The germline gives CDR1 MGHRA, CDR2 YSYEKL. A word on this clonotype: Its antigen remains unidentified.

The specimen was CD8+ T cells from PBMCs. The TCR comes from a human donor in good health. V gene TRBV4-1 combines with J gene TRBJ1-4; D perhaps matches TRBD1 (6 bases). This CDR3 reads CASSQGPPTGSNEKLFF. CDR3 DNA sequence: TGCGCCAGCAGCCAAGGCCCCCCCACAGGGTCTAATGAAAAACTGTTTTTT.